Presented here are 6 T cell receptor beta chains from one specimen sequenced in a study of T cell repertoires in cytomegalovirus infection. TCRdb ran MiXCR on the reads and lists one entry per CDR3 protein. The table shows some 900,000 distinct CDR3 sequences, with around a third occurring only once. Their recognized antigens are unknown. The starting material was cultured CD8+ T cells from PBMCs, obtained from culture after CMV antigen stimulation. These receptors were obtained from a human donor in good health (CMV status not recorded). Some clones in this sample may be carry-over from other donors' samples.

The rearrangement joins TRBV6-6 to TRBJ2-5; D uncertain. V was trimmed by 2 bases and J by 2 bases, leaving 6 bases between them. The length of the CDR3 is 13 residues. Germline V CDR1 and CDR2: MNHNY, SVGAGI (reference sequence). Here the CDR3 DNA reads TGTGCCAGCAGTTACACCTTGCAAGAGACCCAGTACTTC. Translating gives CASSYTLQETQYF.

The sample holds a few counts of this clonotype. The V and J genes are TRBV6-2 or TRBV6-3 and TRBJ2-5; no clear D gene. V was shortened by 4 bases and J by 3 bases, with 12 bases between the two germline ends. Germline lookup yields CDR1 MNHEY and CDR2 SVGEGT. The CDR3 has 14 amino acids. The CDR3 DNA is TGTGCCAGCAGTTCTGCCGTCTCGGAAGAGACCCAGTACTTC. This translates into CASSSAVSEETQYF.

The chain couples TRBV5-1 to TRBJ1-1, with unresolved D. This CDR3 comprises 15 residues. Germline CDR1 is SGHRS and CDR2 is YFSETQ. V was trimmed by 3 bases and J by 0 bases, leaving 12 bases between them. DNA of the CDR3: TGCGCCAGCAGCTGGTCGGGTTTTTTGAACACTGAAGCTTTCTTT. It encodes CASSWSGFLNTEAFF.

The chain uses TRBV2 and TRBJ2-1, with 14 bases matching TRBD2. Germline trimming cut 6 bases from V and 8 bases from J; bases unmatched to any gene: 15. Germline loops: CDR1 SNHLY, CDR2 FYNNEI. The CDR3 is made up of 18 amino acids. This CDR3 reads CASSGTSGGPFVSDEQFF. In DNA, the CDR3 is TGTGCCAGCAGCGGGACTAGCGGGGGCCCCTTCGTGTCCGATGAGCAGTTCTTC.

This clonotype was seen ten or more times. The chain employs TRBV7-2 and TRBJ1-3, with TRBD1 matching 7 bases. CDR3 length equals 15 residues. V lost 2 bases, J lost 5 bases, and 6 bases stayed unmatched. The germline V gene encodes CDR1 SGHTA and CDR2 FQGNSA. In DNA form, the CDR3 reads TGTGCCAGCAGCTTAAACAGGGGTGGTAGAAACACCATATATTTT. Translating gives CASSLNRGGRNTIYF.

This clonotype was observed many times. The CDR3 DNA follows: TGTGCCAGCAGCTTAGGGAGGGGCGAGCAGTACGTC. Protein sequence: CASSLGRGEQYV. The chain is built from TRBV7-8 and TRBJ2-7; D might be TRBD2 (6 bases). The germline gives CDR1 SGHVS, CDR2 FQNEAQ. Trimming removed 1 base from V and 6 bases from J, with 7 bases in between. This CDR3 has 12 residues.